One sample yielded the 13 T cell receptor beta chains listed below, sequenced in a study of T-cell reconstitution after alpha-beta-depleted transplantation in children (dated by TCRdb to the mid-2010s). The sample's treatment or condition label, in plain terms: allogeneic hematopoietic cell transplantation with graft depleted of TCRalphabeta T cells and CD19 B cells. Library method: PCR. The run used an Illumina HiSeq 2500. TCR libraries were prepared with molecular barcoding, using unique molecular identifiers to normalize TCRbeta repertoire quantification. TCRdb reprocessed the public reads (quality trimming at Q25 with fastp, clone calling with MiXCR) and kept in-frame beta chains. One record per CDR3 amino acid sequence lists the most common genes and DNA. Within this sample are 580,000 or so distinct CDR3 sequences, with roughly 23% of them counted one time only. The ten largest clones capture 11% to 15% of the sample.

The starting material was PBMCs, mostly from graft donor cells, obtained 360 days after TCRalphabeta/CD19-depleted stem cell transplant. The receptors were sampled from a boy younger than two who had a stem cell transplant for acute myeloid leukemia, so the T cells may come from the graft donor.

The CDR3 loop is CASSFSGKQFF. The CDR3 DNA sequence: TGCGCCAGCTCGTTCTCCGGGAAGCAGTTCTTC. This chain connects TRBV5-1 to TRBJ2-1; tentative D call: TRBD2 (5 bases). V lost 7 bases and J 11 bases, leaving 13 bases between the germline ends. There are 11 residues in the CDR3. Germline CDR1 reads SGHRS; CDR2 reads YFSETQ.

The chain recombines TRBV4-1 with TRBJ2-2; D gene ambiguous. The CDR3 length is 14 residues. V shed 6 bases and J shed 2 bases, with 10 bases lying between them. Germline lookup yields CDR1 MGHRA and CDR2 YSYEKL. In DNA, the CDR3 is TGCGCCAGCAGTCCGCAGGAAAACACCGGGGAGCTGTTTTTT. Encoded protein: CASSPQENTGELFF.

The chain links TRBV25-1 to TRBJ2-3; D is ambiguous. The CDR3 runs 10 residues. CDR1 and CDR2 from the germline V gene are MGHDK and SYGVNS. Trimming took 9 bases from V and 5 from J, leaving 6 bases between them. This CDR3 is CASFQDTQYF. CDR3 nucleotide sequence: TGTGCCAGTTTCCAAGATACGCAGTATTTT.

As DNA, the CDR3 is TGTGCCAGCAGCTTAGGGCAGGACGCCTACGAGCAGTACTTC. It translates to CASSLGQDAYEQYF. The rearrangement uses TRBV7-6 and TRBJ2-7; D remains unclear. CDR3 length: 14 amino acids. Trimming pared 1 base from V and 2 bases from J, leaving 9 bases between. The germline gives CDR1 SGHVS, CDR2 FNYEAQ.

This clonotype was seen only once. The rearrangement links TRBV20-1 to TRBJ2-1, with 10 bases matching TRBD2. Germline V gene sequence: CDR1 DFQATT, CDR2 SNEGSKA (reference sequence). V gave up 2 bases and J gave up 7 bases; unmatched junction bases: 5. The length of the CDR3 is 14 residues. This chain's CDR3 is CSARSGGEYNEQFF. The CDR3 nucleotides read TGCAGTGCTAGAAGCGGGGGGGAGTATAATGAGCAGTTCTTC.

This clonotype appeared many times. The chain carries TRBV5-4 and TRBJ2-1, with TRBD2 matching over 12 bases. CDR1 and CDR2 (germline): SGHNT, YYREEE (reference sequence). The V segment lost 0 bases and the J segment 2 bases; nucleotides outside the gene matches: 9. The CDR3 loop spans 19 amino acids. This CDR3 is CASSLGLAGGPLPYNEQFF. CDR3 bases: TGTGCCAGCAGCTTGGGGCTAGCGGGGGGGCCTTTACCCTACAATGAGCAGTTCTTC.

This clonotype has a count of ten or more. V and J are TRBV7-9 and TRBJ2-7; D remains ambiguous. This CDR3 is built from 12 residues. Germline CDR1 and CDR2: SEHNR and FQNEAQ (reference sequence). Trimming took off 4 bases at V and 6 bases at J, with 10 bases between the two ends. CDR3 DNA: TGTGCCAGCAGCTATACCAATATCGAGCAGTACTTC. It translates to CASSYTNIEQYF.

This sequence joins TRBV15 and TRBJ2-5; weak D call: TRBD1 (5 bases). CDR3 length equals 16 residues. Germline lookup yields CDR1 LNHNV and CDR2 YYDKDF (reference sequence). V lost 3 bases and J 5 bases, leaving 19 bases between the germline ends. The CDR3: CATSRDILQGTETQYF. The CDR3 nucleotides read TGTGCCACCAGCAGGGATATCCTGCAGGGTACGGAGACCCAGTACTTC.

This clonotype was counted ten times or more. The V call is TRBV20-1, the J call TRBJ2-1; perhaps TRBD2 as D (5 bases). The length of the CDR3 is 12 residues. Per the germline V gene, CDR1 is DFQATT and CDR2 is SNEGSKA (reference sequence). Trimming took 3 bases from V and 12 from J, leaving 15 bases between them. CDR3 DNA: TGCAGTGCTAGCCTACTAGAGGCGCGGCAGTTCTTC. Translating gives CSASLLEARQFF.

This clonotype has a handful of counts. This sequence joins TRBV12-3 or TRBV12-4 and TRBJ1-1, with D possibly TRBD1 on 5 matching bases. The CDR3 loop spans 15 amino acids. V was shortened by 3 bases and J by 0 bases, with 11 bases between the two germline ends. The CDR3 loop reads CASSFGGPLNTEAFF. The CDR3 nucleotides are TGTGCCAGCAGTTTTGGGGGTCCCCTGAACACTGAAGCTTTCTTT.

This CDR3 reads CSVTGNYGYTF. CDR3 DNA: TGCAGCGTTACGGGAAACTATGGCTACACCTTC. The chain employs TRBV29-1 and TRBJ1-2, with D uncertain. The CDR3 extends over 11 amino acids. The ends were cut back, 5 bases at V and 2 bases at J, with 6 bases in the middle. CDR1 is SQVTM, CDR2 ANQGSEA, per germline. Full variable domain (outside the CDR3, taken from reference TRBV29-1 and TRBJ1-2): SAVISQKPSRDICQRGTSLTIQCQVDSQVTMMFWYRQQPGQSLTLIATANQGSEATYESGFVIDKFPISRPNLTFSTLTVSNMSPEDSSIYLCSVTGNYGYTFGSGTRLTVV.

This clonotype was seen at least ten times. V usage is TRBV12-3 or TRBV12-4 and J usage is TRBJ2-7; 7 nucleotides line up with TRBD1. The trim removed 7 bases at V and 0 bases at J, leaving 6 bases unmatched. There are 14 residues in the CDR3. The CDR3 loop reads CASTGTDPSYEQYF. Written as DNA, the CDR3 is TGTGCCAGCACCGGGACAGATCCCTCCTACGAGCAGTACTTC.

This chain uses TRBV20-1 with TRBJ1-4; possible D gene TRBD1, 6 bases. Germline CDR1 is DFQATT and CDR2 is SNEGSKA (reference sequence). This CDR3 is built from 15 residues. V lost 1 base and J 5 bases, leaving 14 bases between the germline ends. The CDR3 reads CSARGDIMANEKLFF. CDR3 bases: TGCAGTGCTAGAGGGGACATCATGGCCAATGAAAAACTGTTTTTT.